The clone carrying this T cell receptor beta chain was observed a few times. Sequencing templates came from extracted RNA that was reverse transcribed into cDNA. Measured with immunoSEQ multiplex PCR; TCRdb has only the in-frame clones, and not every one. The table lists about 200,000 clones, 50% to 60% of them singletons, with 3.3% in the top ten. The germline gives CDR1 SGHTA, CDR2 FQGNSA. The CDR3 runs 16 residues. Trimming shortened V by 4 bases and J by 0 bases, and 14 bases separated the two germline ends. The sample comes from a study of CD8+ T cells in alopecia areata. Study as a whole: Treatment with tofacitinib (6 to 18 months) was followed by 6 months off drug.

Specified treatment: oral pan-JAK inhibitor, 5-10 mg twice daily. The chain employs TRBV7-2 and TRBJ2-3; TRBD2 is a possible D gene (7 bases). Source: CD4+ T cells sorted from blood, taken at week 4, from a patient treated with tofacitinib. The TCR originated in a human donor with alopecia areata. The CDR3 reads CASSSRSGGSTDTQYF. The CDR3, as DNA: TGTGCCAGCAGCTCCAGATCGGGGGGCAGCACAGATACGCAGTATTTT.